This T cell receptor (beta chain) was recorded in a study of control samples from healthy donors and cancer patients. V lost 4 bases, J lost 1 base, and 13 bases lay in between. The CDR3 consists of 15 residues. Germline CDR1 and CDR2: LGHDT and YNNKEL (reference sequence). Sequencing was performed with immunoSEQ multiplex PCR; in TCRdb, only in-frame clones are kept and a portion is missing. The sample contains tens of thousands of clones, roughly 86% of which appear only once. The clonotype comes from a man aged 45-65 years in good health. The chain uses TRBV3-1 (or the pseudogene TRBV3-2) and TRBJ2-5, with D unresolved. Sequencing was performed on blood. The CDR3, as DNA: TGTGCCAGCAGCCGGGCAGTTGGGTCCCAAGAGACCCAGTACTTC. It specifies CASSRAVGSQETQYF.